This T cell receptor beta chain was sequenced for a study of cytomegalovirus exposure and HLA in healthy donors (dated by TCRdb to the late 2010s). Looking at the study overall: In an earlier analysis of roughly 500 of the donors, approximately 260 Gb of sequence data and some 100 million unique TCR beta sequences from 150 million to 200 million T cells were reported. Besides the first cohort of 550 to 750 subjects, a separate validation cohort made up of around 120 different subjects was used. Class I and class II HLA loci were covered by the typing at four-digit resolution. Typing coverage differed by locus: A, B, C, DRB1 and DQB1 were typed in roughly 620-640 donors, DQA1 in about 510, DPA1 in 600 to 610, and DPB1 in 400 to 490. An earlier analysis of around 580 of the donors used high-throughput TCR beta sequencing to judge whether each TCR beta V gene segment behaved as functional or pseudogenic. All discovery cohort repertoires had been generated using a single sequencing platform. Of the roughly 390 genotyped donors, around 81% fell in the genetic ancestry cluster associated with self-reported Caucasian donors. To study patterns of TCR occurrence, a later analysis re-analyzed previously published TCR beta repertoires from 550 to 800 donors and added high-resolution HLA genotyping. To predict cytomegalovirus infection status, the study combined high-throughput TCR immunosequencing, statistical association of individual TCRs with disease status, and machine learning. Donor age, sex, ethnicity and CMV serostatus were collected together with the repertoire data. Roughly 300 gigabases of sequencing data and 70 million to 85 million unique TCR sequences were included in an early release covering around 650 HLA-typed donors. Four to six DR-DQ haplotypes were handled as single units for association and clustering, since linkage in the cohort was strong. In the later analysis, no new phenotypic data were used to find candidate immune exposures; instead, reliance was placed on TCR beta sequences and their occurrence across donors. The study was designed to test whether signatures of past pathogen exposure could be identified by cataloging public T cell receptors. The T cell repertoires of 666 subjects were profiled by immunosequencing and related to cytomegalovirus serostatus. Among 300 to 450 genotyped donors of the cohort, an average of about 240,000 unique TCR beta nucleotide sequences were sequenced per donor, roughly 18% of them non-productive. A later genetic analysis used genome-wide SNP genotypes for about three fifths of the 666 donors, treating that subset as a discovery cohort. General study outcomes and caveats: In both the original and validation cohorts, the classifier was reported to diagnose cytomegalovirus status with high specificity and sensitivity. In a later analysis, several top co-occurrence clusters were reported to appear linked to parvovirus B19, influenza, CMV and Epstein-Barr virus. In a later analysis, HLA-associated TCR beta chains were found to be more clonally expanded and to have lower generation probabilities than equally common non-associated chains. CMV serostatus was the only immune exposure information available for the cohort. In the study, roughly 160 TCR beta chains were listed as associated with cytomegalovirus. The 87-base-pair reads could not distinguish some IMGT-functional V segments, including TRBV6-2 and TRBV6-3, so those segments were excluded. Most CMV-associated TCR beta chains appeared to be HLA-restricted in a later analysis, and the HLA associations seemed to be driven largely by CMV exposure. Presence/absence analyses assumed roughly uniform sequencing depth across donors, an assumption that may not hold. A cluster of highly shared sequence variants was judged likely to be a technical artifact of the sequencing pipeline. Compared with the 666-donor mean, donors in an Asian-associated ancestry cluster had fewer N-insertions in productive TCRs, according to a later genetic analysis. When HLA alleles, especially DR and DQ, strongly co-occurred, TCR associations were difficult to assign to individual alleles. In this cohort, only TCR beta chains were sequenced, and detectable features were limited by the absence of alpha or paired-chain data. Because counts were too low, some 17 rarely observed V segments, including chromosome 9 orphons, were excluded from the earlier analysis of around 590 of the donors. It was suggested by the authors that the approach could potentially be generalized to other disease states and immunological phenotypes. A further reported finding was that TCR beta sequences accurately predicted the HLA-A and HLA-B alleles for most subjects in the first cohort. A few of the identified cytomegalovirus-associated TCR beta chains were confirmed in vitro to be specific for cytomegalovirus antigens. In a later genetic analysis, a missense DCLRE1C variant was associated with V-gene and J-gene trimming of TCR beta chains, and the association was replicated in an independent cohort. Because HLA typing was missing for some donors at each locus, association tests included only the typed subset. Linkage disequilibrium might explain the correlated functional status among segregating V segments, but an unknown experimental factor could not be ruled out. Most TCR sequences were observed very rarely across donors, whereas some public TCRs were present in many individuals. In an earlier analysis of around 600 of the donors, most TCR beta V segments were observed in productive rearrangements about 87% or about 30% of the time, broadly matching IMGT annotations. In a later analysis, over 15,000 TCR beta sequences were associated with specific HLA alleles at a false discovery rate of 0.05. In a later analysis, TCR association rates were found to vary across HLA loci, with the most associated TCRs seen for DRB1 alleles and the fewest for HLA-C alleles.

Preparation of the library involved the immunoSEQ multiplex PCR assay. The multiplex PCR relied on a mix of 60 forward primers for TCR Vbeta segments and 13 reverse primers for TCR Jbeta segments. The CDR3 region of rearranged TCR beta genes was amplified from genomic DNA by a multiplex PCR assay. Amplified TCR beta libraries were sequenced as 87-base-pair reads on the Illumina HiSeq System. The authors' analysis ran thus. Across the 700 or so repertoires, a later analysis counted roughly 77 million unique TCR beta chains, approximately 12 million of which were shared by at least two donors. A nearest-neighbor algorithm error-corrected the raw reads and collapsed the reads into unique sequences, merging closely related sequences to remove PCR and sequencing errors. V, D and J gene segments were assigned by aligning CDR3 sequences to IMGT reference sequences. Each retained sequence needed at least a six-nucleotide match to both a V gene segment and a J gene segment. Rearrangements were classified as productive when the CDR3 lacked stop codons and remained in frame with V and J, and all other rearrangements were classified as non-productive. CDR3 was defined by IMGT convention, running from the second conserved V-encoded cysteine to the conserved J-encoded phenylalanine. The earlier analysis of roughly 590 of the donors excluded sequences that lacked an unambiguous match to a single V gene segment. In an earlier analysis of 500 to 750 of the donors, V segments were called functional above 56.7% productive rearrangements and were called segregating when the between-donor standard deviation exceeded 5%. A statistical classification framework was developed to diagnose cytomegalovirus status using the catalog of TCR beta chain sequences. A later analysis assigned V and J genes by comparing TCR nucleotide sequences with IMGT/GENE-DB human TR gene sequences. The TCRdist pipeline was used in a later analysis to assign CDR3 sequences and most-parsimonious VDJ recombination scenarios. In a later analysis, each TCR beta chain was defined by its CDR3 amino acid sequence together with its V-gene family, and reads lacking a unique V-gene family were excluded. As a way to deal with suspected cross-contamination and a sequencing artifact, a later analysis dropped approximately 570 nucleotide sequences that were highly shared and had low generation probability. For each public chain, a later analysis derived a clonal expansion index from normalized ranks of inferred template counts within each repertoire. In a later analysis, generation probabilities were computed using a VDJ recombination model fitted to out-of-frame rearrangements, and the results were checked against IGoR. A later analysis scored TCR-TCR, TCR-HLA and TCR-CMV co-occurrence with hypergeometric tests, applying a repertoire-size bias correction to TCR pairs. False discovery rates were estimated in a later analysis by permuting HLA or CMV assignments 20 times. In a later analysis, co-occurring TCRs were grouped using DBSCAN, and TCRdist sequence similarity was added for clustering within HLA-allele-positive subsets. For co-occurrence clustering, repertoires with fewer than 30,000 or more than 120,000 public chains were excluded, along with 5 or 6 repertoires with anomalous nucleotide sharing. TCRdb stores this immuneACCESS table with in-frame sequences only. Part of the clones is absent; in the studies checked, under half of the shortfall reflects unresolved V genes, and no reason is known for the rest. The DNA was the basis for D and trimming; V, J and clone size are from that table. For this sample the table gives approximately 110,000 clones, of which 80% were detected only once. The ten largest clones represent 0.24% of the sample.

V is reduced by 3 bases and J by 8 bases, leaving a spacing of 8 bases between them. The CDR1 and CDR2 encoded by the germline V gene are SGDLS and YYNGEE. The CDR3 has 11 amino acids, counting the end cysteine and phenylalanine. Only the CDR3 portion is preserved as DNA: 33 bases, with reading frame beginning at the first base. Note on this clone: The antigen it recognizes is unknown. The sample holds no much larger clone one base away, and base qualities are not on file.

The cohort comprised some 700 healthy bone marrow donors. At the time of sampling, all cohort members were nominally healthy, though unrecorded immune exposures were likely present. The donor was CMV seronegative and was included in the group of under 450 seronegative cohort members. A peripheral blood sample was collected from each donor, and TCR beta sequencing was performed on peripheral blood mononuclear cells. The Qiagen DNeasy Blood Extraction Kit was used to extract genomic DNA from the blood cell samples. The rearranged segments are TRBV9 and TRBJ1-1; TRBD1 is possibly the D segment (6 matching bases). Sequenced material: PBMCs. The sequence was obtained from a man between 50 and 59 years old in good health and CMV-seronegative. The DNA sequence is TGTGCCAGCAGCGGCCAGGGGGAAGCTTTCTTT. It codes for CASSGQGEAFF.